This passage covers 29 T cell receptor beta chains from one sample sequenced in a study of response to subunit inactivated influenza vaccine. TCRdb ran MiXCR on the RT-PCR reads and lists one entry per CDR3 protein. Seen here are 450,000 to 700,000 distinct CDR3 sequences, 14% observed once, and the top ten hold over 8.5%. This specimen consisted of PBMCs from blood, obtained about 13 days after vaccination. The receptors were gathered from a man in his forties or fifties who received an inactivated influenza vaccine.

This clonotype was detected a few times. The chain combines TRBV11-2 with TRBJ2-2; D may be TRBD2 (6 bases). The CDR3 loop spans 19 amino acids. CDR1 is SGHAT, CDR2 FQNNGV, per germline. V was clipped by 3 bases and J by 5 bases, with 25 bases between them. CDR3 amino acids: CASSFLGTGRRGETGELFF. The CDR3 coding sequence is TGTGCCAGCAGCTTTTTGGGGACCGGACGGAGGGGTGAGACCGGGGAGCTGTTTTTT.

This clonotype was seen a handful of times. V and J are TRBV3-1 and TRBJ2-7, with D possibly matching TRBD2 (6 bases). The CDR3 is 14 amino acids. Germline loops: CDR1 LGHDT, CDR2 YNNKEL (reference sequence). V dropped 1 base and J dropped 4 bases, with 11 bases sitting between them. The CDR3 region is CASSQGRLVYEQYF. The CDR3, as DNA: TGTGCCAGCAGCCAAGGGCGACTAGTTTACGAGCAGTACTTC.

The V gene is TRBV18, the J gene TRBJ2-7; no clear D gene. CDR3 length equals 15 residues. V gave up 1 base and J gave up 0 bases, with 10 bases separating them. CDR1 KGHSH and CDR2 LQKENI come from the germline V gene. The CDR3 region has the DNA TGTGCCAGCTCACCACAGGGATCTAGCTCCTACGAGCAGTACTTC. Protein sequence: CASSPQGSSSYEQYF.

This clonotype was found many times. The V call is TRBV6-5, the J call TRBJ2-2; D gene unclear. This CDR3 spans 14 amino acids. The ends were cut back, 2 bases at V and 1 base at J, with 5 bases in the middle. Per the germline V gene, CDR1 is MNHEY and CDR2 is SVGAGI. This CDR3 reads CASSYGGNTGELFF. The DNA for the CDR3 is TGTGCCAGCAGTTACGGTGGGAACACCGGGGAGCTGTTTTTT.

J is TRBJ2-6 and V is TRBV7-3; maybe TRBD1 (6 bases). The CDR3 extends over 15 amino acids. Looked up from germline, CDR1 is SGHTA and CDR2 is FQGTGA. Deletions cut 5 bases from V and 4 bases from J, with 12 bases between. CDR3 coding DNA: TGTGCCAGCAGCGCCTCAGGGGCCGGGGCCAACGTCCTGACTTTC. Its translation is CASSASGAGANVLTF.

The chain couples TRBV6-2 or TRBV6-3 to TRBJ1-5, with 10 bases fitting TRBD1. Unmatched junction bases numbered 1, after V lost 6 bases and J lost 5 bases. This CDR3 spans 13 amino acids. The germline V gene has CDR1 MNHEY and CDR2 SVGEGT. CDR3 region: CASRDRGDQPQHF. The CDR3 bases are TGTGCCAGCAGGGACAGGGGGGATCAGCCCCAGCATTTT.

The chain has TRBV20-1 and TRBJ2-2, with D perhaps TRBD2 (5 bases). V lost 6 bases and J 1 base, leaving 15 bases between the germline ends. This CDR3 has 15 residues. Germline V gene sequence: CDR1 DFQATT, CDR2 SNEGSKA (reference sequence). The CDR3 spells CSARGLSMNTGELFF. The CDR3 bases are TGCAGTGCCCGAGGACTGAGCATGAACACCGGGGAGCTGTTTTTT.

This clonotype was seen a handful of times. The chain combines TRBV10-3 with TRBJ2-7; D assignment may be TRBD1 or TRBD2 (5 bases each). The CDR3 has 14 amino acids. CDR1 is ENHRY and CDR2 is SYGVKD in the germline V gene. V was shortened by 5 bases and J by 1 base, with 12 bases between the two germline ends. This CDR3 is CAISTGTGSYEQYF. Here the CDR3 DNA reads TGTGCCATCAGTACGGGGACCGGATCCTACGAGCAGTACTTC.

This clonotype occurred a few times. The genes are TRBV9 and TRBJ2-1; weak D call: TRBD2 (5 bases). In germline, CDR1 is SGDLS, CDR2 YYNGEE. Deletions cut 3 bases from V and 2 bases from J, with 12 bases between. The CDR3 contains 15 residues. CDR3 bases: TGTGCCAGCAGCGGAGACGGGAATACCTACAATGAGCAGTTCTTC. It specifies CASSGDGNTYNEQFF. Supplemented by reference TRBV9 and TRBJ2-1, the full variable domain reads DSGVTQTPKHLITATGQRVTLRCSPRSGDLSVYWYQQSLDQGLQFLIQYYNGEERAKGNILERFSAQQFPDLHSELNLSSLELGDSALYFCASSGDGNTYNEQFFGPGTRLTVL.

The chain is built from TRBV14 and TRBJ1-1; maybe TRBD1 (5 bases). Per the germline V gene, CDR1 is SGHDN and CDR2 is FVKESK. CDR3 length: 17 amino acids. Trimming shortened V by 1 base and J by 1 base, and 16 bases separated the two germline ends. Here the CDR3 DNA reads TGTGCCAGCAGCCAAGTCAAGGGACCGATAAGGAACACTGAAGCTTTCTTT. Translated, it gives CASSQVKGPIRNTEAFF.

This clonotype was found a few times. For the CDR3, the DNA is TGCGCCAGCAGCGTAGGGACAGTCGTATCTTACGAGCAGTACTTC. It codes for CASSVGTVVSYEQYF. This sequence joins TRBV5-1 and TRBJ2-7, with TRBD1 identical over 7 bases. V trimming: 4 bases; J trimming: 4 bases; junction bases outside the gene matches: 11. The CDR3 is 15 amino acids. Germline V gene data show CDR1 as SGHRS and CDR2 as YFSETQ.

The chain links TRBV3-1 to TRBJ2-1; 7 nucleotides match TRBD1. This CDR3 has 14 amino acids. The junction had 6 bases not matched to a gene; V was cut back by 3 bases and J by 7 bases. Germline lookup yields CDR1 LGHDT and CDR2 YNNKEL (reference sequence). The CDR3 region has the DNA TGTGCCAGCAGCCAGGGGACAGCCTCTAATGAGCAGTTCTTC. This translates into CASSQGTASNEQFF.

This clonotype has only a few counts. The rearrangement joins TRBV20-1 to TRBJ2-1, with TRBD2 matching 7 bases. The CDR3 length is 15 residues. CDR1 and CDR2 (germline): DFQATT, SNEGSKA (reference sequence). The V gene end was trimmed by 3 bases and the J gene end by 9 bases; junction bases not matched to a gene: 14. CDR3 coding DNA: TGCAGTGCTAGTAGGTCGGGAGGCCGGTTAGGTGAGCAGTTCTTC. It specifies CSASRSGGRLGEQFF.

V usage is TRBV4-3 and J usage is TRBJ2-7; 9 positions match TRBD2. The junction had 15 bases not matched to a gene; V was cut back by 0 bases and J by 0 bases. The CDR3 totals 20 residues. CDR1 and CDR2 (germline): LGHNA, YSLEER. The CDR3 reads CASSQEFRREGTVRSYEQYF. CDR3 DNA sequence: TGCGCCAGCAGCCAAGAGTTCCGGCGGGAGGGCACCGTCCGCTCCTACGAGCAGTACTTC.

In its sample, this clonotype was seen a few times. V and J are TRBV12-3 or TRBV12-4 and TRBJ2-7; 8 bases are shared with TRBD1. V shed 2 bases and J 4 bases; nucleotides not matched to a gene: 7. The CDR3 contains 15 residues. CDR3 bases: TGTGCCAGCAGTTTAATGCCAGGGGGCCCTTACGAGCAGTACTTC. It codes for CASSLMPGGPYEQYF.

This clonotype appeared a few times. The CDR3: CASSFGAASGGVYEQYF. DNA of the CDR3: TGTGCCAGCAGCTTTGGTGCGGCTAGCGGGGGGGTTTACGAGCAGTACTTC. V and J are TRBV7-2 and TRBJ2-7; 12 bases align to TRBD2. Germline CDR1 and CDR2: SGHTA and FQGNSA. This CDR3 has 17 residues. The V gene end was trimmed by 3 bases and the J gene end by 4 bases; junction bases not matched to a gene: 10.

This rearrangement joins TRBV2 to TRBJ2-7; 10 bases are a match to TRBD2. Trimming cost V 1 base and J 4 bases; bases outside gene matches: 7. This CDR3 is 16 amino acids long. The germline CDR1 and CDR2 sequences are SNHLY and FYNNEI. The CDR3 region has the DNA TGTGCCAGCAGTGAAGGGGCGGGACTAGCGAGTTACGAGCAGTACTTC. It specifies CASSEGAGLASYEQYF.

This chain links TRBV5-1 with TRBJ2-7; 11 bases agree with TRBD1. The CDR3 runs 16 residues. The J segment lost 0 bases and the V segment lost 3 bases, leaving 5 bases of the junction unmatched. CDR1 SGHRS and CDR2 YFSETQ come from the germline V gene. CDR3 region: CASSSGTGGGSYEQYF. CDR3 bases: TGCGCCAGCAGCTCGGGGACAGGGGGAGGCTCCTACGAGCAGTACTTC.

V usage is TRBV7-9 and J usage is TRBJ2-7; TRBD2 aligns across 11 bases. The CDR3 sequence is 14 residues long. Germline trimming cut 5 bases from V and 3 bases from J; bases unmatched to any gene: 3. The V gene's germline CDR1 is SEHNR and CDR2 FQNEAQ (reference sequence). The CDR3 bases are TGTGCCAGCAGCAAGGGACTAGCGGACTACGAGCAGTACTTC. Protein: CASSKGLADYEQYF.

The CDR3 loop reads CASSLGPGQPPGWGNQPQHF. CDR3 nucleotides: TGTGCCAGCAGTTTAGGTCCGGGGCAACCTCCTGGTTGGGGCAATCAGCCCCAGCATTTT. V is TRBV12-3 or TRBV12-4 and J is TRBJ1-5, with D possibly being TRBD1 (5 bases). Trimming cost V 1 base and J 2 bases, with 24 bases left between them. CDR3 length equals 20 residues.

Only a few counts were recorded for this clonotype. The V gene is TRBV5-6, the J gene TRBJ1-1; 7 nucleotides align to TRBD1. The CDR3 extends over 15 amino acids. Germline V gives CDR1 SGHDT, CDR2 YYEEEE. Unmatched junction bases numbered 8, after V lost 4 bases and J lost 2 bases. CDR3 region: CASSPWDRENTEAFF. Here the CDR3 DNA reads TGTGCCAGCAGCCCATGGGACAGAGAAAACACTGAAGCTTTCTTT.

The V gene is TRBV5-5, the J gene TRBJ1-1; no firm D call. The CDR3 has 15 residues. Germline lookup yields CDR1 SGHKS and CDR2 YYEKEE (reference sequence). V lost 1 base to trimming and J lost 6 bases, with 16 bases between them. The CDR3 loop reads CASSLNPASFSEAFF. As DNA, the CDR3 is TGTGCCAGCAGCTTGAATCCAGCGAGTTTCTCTGAAGCTTTCTTT.

The rearrangement uses TRBV12-3 or TRBV12-4 and TRBJ1-2, with a weak D call TRBD1 (6 bases). This CDR3 contains 14 residues. V was cut by 5 bases and J by 5 bases, with 15 bases left in between. CDR3 DNA sequence: TGTGCCAGCAGTCCATTACACAGGGTTTATGGCTACACCTTC. Its protein product is CASSPLHRVYGYTF.

This chain joins TRBV20-1 and TRBJ2-1, with 10 bases matching TRBD2. The germline gives CDR1 DFQATT, CDR2 SNEGSKA (reference sequence). Trimming removed 3 bases from V and 4 bases from J; junction bases left unmatched: 6. CDR3 length equals 15 residues. The CDR3 nucleotides are TGCAGTGCTAGCCGAGCGGGGGGGCCGTACAATGAGCAGTTCTTC. Protein sequence: CSASRAGGPYNEQFF.

This rearrangement joins TRBV11-2 to TRBJ2-2, with 15 nucleotides matching TRBD2. CDR1 and CDR2 from the germline V gene are SGHAT and FQNNGV. There are 18 residues in the CDR3. Germline trimming cut 4 bases from V and 6 bases from J; bases unmatched to any gene: 9. CDR3 DNA: TGTGCCAGCAGCTCCCGGACTAGCGGGGGGGGCTTGGCCGGGGAGCTGTTTTTT. It codes for CASSSRTSGGGLAGELFF.

This clonotype occurred once. CDR3 DNA sequence: TGCAGTGCCTTGGGGGCTAGCGGGAGTACAGATACGCAGTATTTT. It is translated as CSALGASGSTDTQYF. The chain joins TRBV20-1 to TRBJ2-3, with 10 bases identical to TRBD2. This CDR3 has 15 residues. CDR1 and CDR2 from the germline V gene are DFQATT and SNEGSKA (reference sequence). V gave up 6 bases and J gave up 3 bases; unmatched junction bases: 9.

The CDR3 region is CSPRGEGNEQFF. CDR3 sequence (DNA): TGCAGTCCAAGGGGGGAAGGAAATGAGCAGTTCTTC. The chain combines TRBV20-1 with TRBJ2-1, with D possibly called TRBD1 or TRBD2 (6 bases each). The CDR3 has 12 amino acids. The V and J ends lost 8 bases and 7 bases respectively, with 15 bases between them. Germline CDR1 is DFQATT and CDR2 is SNEGSKA (reference sequence).

This clonotype was counted a few times. The J gene is TRBJ2-7, the V gene TRBV7-2; 7 nucleotides align to TRBD2. Trimming removed 2 bases from V and 7 bases from J; junction bases left unmatched: 8. In germline, CDR1 is SGHTA, CDR2 FQGNSA. The CDR3 loop spans 14 amino acids. CDR3 sequence reads: CASSLNIGGREQYF. CDR3 DNA: TGTGCCAGCAGCTTAAATATCGGGGGGAGGGAGCAGTACTTC.

The CDR3 protein is CASSQPGLDLETQYF. The DNA of the CDR3 is TGCGCCAGCAGCCAACCGGGACTAGATTTGGAGACCCAGTACTTC. The genes are TRBV4-1 and TRBJ2-5; 8 bases are shared with TRBD2. CDR1 and CDR2 (germline): MGHRA, YSYEKL. This CDR3 region has 15 residues. Trimming took 2 bases from V and 5 from J; bases not matched to a gene: 7.